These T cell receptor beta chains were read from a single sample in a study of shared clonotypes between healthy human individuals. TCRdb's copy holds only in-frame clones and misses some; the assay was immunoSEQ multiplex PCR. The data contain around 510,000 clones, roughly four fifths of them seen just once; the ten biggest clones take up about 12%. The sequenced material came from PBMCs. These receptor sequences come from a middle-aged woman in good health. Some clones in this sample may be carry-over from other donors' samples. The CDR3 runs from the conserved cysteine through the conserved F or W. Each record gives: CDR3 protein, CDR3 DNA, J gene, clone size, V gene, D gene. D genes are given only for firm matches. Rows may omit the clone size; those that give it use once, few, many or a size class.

CDR3 protein: CASSSDRDQPQHF
CDR3 DNA: TGTGCCAGCAGTTCCGACAGGGATCAGCCCCAGCATTTT
J gene: TRBJ1-5
clone size: .
V gene: TRBV6-5
D gene: TRBD1

CDR3 protein: CAISGTGGTTSGRSTYNEQFF
CDR3 DNA: TGTGCCATCAGTGGGACAGGGGGTACTACTAGCGGGAGGTCCACCTACAATGAGCAGTTCTTC
J gene: TRBJ2-1
clone size: .
V gene: TRBV10-3
D gene: TRBD2

CDR3 protein: CASSIVRGDIQYF
CDR3 DNA: TGTGCCAGTAGTATAGTAAGGGGGGACATTCAGTACTTC
J gene: TRBJ2-4
clone size: .
V gene: TRBV19
D gene: .

CDR3 protein: CASRLTGFVDTQYF
CDR3 DNA: TGTGCCAGCCGTCTGACAGGCTTTGTGGATACGCAGTATTTT
J gene: TRBJ2-3
clone size: .
V gene: TRBV2
D gene: .

CDR3 protein: CANPTPPRDWSYEQYF
CDR3 DNA: TGTGCCAACCCAACCCCCCCCCGGGACTGGTCCTACGAGCAGTACTTC
J gene: TRBJ2-7
clone size: .
V gene: TRBV10-3
D gene: .

CDR3 protein: CASSWTPGTGKHTNEQFF
CDR3 DNA: TGCGCCAGCAGCTGGACCCCCGGGACAGGCAAACACACAAATGAGCAGTTCTTC
J gene: TRBJ2-1
clone size: many
V gene: TRBV5-1
D gene: TRBD1

CDR3 protein: CASSGDGEKLFF
CDR3 DNA: TGTGCCAGCAGCGGGGATGGGGAAAAACTGTTTTTT
J gene: TRBJ1-4
clone size: .
V gene: TRBV5-8
D gene: .

CDR3 protein: CASSVAGNPQNIQYF
CDR3 DNA: TGTGCCAGCAGCGTAGCGGGAAATCCACAAAACATTCAGTACTTC
J gene: TRBJ2-4
clone size: .
V gene: TRBV9
D gene: .

CDR3 protein: CASSFEMRGTEAFF
CDR3 DNA: TGCGCCAGCAGCTTCGAAATGAGGGGCACTGAAGCTTTCTTT
J gene: TRBJ1-1
clone size: .
V gene: TRBV5-1
D gene: .

CDR3 protein: CASSLVVGPYEQYF
CDR3 DNA: TGCGCCAGCAGCTTGGTTGTGGGTCCCTACGAGCAGTACTTC
J gene: TRBJ2-7
clone size: .
V gene: TRBV5-1
D gene: .

CDR3 protein: CASSISRGSGELFF
CDR3 DNA: TGTGCCAGTAGTATATCCAGGGGCTCCGGGGAGCTGTTTTTT
J gene: TRBJ2-2
clone size: .
V gene: TRBV19
D gene: .

CDR3 protein: CASSEAGTGLAKNIQYF
CDR3 DNA: TGTGCCAGCAGTGAAGCGGGCACAGGGTTAGCCAAAAACATTCAGTACTTC
J gene: TRBJ2-4
clone size: .
V gene: TRBV6-1
D gene: .

CDR3 protein: CASSMLLAGGYEQYF
CDR3 DNA: TGTGCCAGTAGTATGTTACTAGCGGGAGGCTACGAGCAGTACTTC
J gene: TRBJ2-7
clone size: .
V gene: TRBV19
D gene: TRBD2

CDR3 protein: CASSVIGGSYEQYF
CDR3 DNA: TGTGCCAGCAGTGTAATTGGGGGTTCCTACGAGCAGTACTTC
J gene: TRBJ2-7
clone size: .
V gene: TRBV2
D gene: .

CDR3 protein: CASEPQEGGSPLHF
CDR3 DNA: TGTGCCAGCGAACCCCAGGAGGGGGGTTCACCCCTCCACTTT
J gene: TRBJ1-6
clone size: .
V gene: TRBV6-1
D gene: .

CDR3 protein: CASEGTSGSSYEQYF
CDR3 DNA: TGTGCCAGCGAAGGAACTAGCGGGAGTTCCTACGAGCAGTACTTC
J gene: TRBJ2-7
clone size: .
V gene: TRBV6-6
D gene: TRBD2

CDR3 protein: CASTEGGGFEKLFF
CDR3 DNA: TGTGCCAGCACCGAAGGCGGGGGATTTGAAAAACTGTTTTTT
J gene: TRBJ1-4
clone size: once
V gene: TRBV25-1
D gene: .

CDR3 protein: CASSTRTDQPQHF
CDR3 DNA: TGTGCCAGCAGTACCCGGACTGACCAGCCCCAGCATTTT
J gene: TRBJ1-5
clone size: few
V gene: TRBV6-1
D gene: .

CDR3 protein: CASGTPYEQYF
CDR3 DNA: TGTGCCAGTGGTACCCCCTACGAGCAGTACTTC
J gene: TRBJ2-7
clone size: .
V gene: TRBV19
D gene: .

CDR3 protein: CASSPGWTSGGRQFF
CDR3 DNA: TGTGCCAGCAGCCCTGGGTGGACTAGCGGAGGCCGACAGTTCTTC
J gene: TRBJ2-1
clone size: once
V gene: TRBV5-6
D gene: TRBD2

CDR3 protein: CASSLARVDRDRLEQFF
CDR3 DNA: TGTGCCAGCAGCTTAGCGAGGGTAGACAGGGACAGACTTGAGCAGTTCTTC
J gene: TRBJ2-1
clone size: .
V gene: TRBV7-2
D gene: TRBD1

CDR3 protein: CASSLVGGSPRHTIYF
CDR3 DNA: TGTGCCAGCAGCTTAGTGGGGGGGAGCCCACGACACACCATATATTTT
J gene: TRBJ1-3
clone size: .
V gene: TRBV11-3
D gene: .

CDR3 protein: CASSSRPYEQYF
CDR3 DNA: TGTGCCAGCAGCTCCCGGCCGTACGAGCAGTACTTC
J gene: TRBJ2-7
clone size: .
V gene: TRBV7-9
D gene: .

CDR3 protein: CASSSRDHTEAFF
CDR3 DNA: TGTGCCAGCAGTTCCCGGGACCACACTGAAGCTTTCTTT
J gene: TRBJ1-1
clone size: many
V gene: TRBV28
D gene: .

CDR3 protein: CAWSGFGGSNYEQYF
CDR3 DNA: TGTGCCTGGAGTGGGTTCGGCGGGAGTAACTACGAGCAGTACTTC
J gene: TRBJ2-7
clone size: .
V gene: TRBV30
D gene: TRBD2

CDR3 protein: CASRRRAGGPAKNIQYF
CDR3 DNA: TGTGCCAGCAGACGAAGGGCGGGAGGGCCAGCCAAAAACATTCAGTACTTC
J gene: TRBJ2-4
clone size: .
V gene: TRBV5-8
D gene: TRBD2

CDR3 protein: CASSRGLAGDSNTGELFF
CDR3 DNA: TGTGCCAGCAGCCGCGGACTAGCGGGAGATTCGAACACCGGGGAGCTGTTTTTT
J gene: TRBJ2-2
clone size: .
V gene: TRBV4-2
D gene: TRBD2

CDR3 protein: CASSPGTAQETQYF
CDR3 DNA: TGCGCCAGCAGCCCTGGGACAGCCCAAGAGACCCAGTACTTC
J gene: TRBJ2-5
clone size: .
V gene: TRBV5-1
D gene: TRBD1

CDR3 protein: CASSQVGVLGTQYF
CDR3 DNA: TGTGCCAGCAGCCAAGTTGGAGTTTTGGGGACCCAGTACTTC
J gene: TRBJ2-5
clone size: .
V gene: TRBV14
D gene: .

CDR3 protein: CASSPSWGGNSYNEQFF
CDR3 DNA: TGTGCCAGCTCACCCTCTTGGGGGGGCAACTCCTACAATGAGCAGTTCTTC
J gene: TRBJ2-1
clone size: .
V gene: TRBV18
D gene: .

CDR3 protein: CASSLRGFRDPIQETQYF
CDR3 DNA: TGTGCCAGCAGCCTCCGCGGATTCCGGGACCCAATCCAAGAGACCCAGTACTTC
J gene: TRBJ2-5
clone size: .
V gene: TRBV7-2
D gene: .

CDR3 protein: CASSVTGWVTGAFF
CDR3 DNA: TGTGCCAGTAGTGTGACCGGGTGGGTCACTGGAGCTTTCTTT
J gene: TRBJ1-1
clone size: .
V gene: TRBV19
D gene: .

CDR3 protein: CASSLSQGPTDTQYF
CDR3 DNA: TGTGCCAGCTCACTCTCTCAGGGGCCCACAGATACGCAGTATTTT
J gene: TRBJ2-3
clone size: .
V gene: TRBV18
D gene: .

CDR3 protein: CASSPFQISEQYF
CDR3 DNA: TGTGCCAGCAGCCCCTTCCAGATCTCCGAGCAGTACTTC
J gene: TRBJ2-7
clone size: .
V gene: TRBV7-2
D gene: .

CDR3 protein: CASSLSPYEQYF
CDR3 DNA: TGTGCCAGCAGTCTCTCCCCCTACGAGCAGTACTTC
J gene: TRBJ2-7
clone size: .
V gene: TRBV28
D gene: .

CDR3 protein: CASSSYRDEQFF
CDR3 DNA: TGTGCCAGCAGCTCGTATCGCGATGAGCAGTTCTTC
J gene: TRBJ2-1
clone size: few
V gene: TRBV7-9
D gene: .

CDR3 protein: CASRRGGGEQFF
CDR3 DNA: TGTGCCAGCAGACGCGGGGGCGGTGAGCAGTTCTTC
J gene: TRBJ2-1
clone size: .
V gene: TRBV5-6
D gene: .

CDR3 protein: CASSLNPGGKDTQYF
CDR3 DNA: TGTGCCAGCAGCTTGAATCCGGGAGGGAAAGATACGCAGTATTTT
J gene: TRBJ2-3
clone size: .
V gene: TRBV11-1
D gene: TRBD2

CDR3 protein: CASSLEGGAWQPQHF
CDR3 DNA: TGTGCCAGCAGCTTAGAAGGGGGCGCGTGGCAGCCCCAGCATTTT
J gene: TRBJ1-5
clone size: once
V gene: TRBV7-9
D gene: TRBD1

CDR3 protein: CASSQEGTRTDTQYF
CDR3 DNA: TGCGCCAGCAGCCAAGAGGGGACTCGCACAGATACGCAGTATTTT
J gene: TRBJ2-3
clone size: .
V gene: TRBV4-1
D gene: .

CDR3 protein: CASRGTPRVYEQYF
CDR3 DNA: TGTGCCAGCAGAGGGACCCCGCGGGTCTACGAGCAGTACTTC
J gene: TRBJ2-7
clone size: .
V gene: TRBV6-1
D gene: .

CDR3 protein: CASSLRSQGARGYTF
CDR3 DNA: TGTGCCAGCAGCCTCCGCAGCCAGGGGGCGCGCGGCTACACCTTC
J gene: TRBJ1-2
clone size: .
V gene: TRBV9
D gene: TRBD1

CDR3 protein: CASNGPLENSYEQYF
CDR3 DNA: TGCGCCAGCAATGGCCCCCTGGAGAACTCCTACGAGCAGTACTTC
J gene: TRBJ2-7
clone size: .
V gene: TRBV25-1
D gene: .

CDR3 protein: CASSRIQTVDNEQFF
CDR3 DNA: TGTGCCAGCAGCCGAATCCAGACCGTGGACAATGAGCAGTTCTTC
J gene: TRBJ2-1
clone size: .
V gene: TRBV7-9
D gene: .

CDR3 protein: CASRGLAGAFTDTQYF
CDR3 DNA: TGTGCCAGCAGAGGACTAGCGGGGGCCTTCACAGATACGCAGTATTTT
J gene: TRBJ2-3
clone size: .
V gene: TRBV2
D gene: TRBD2

CDR3 protein: CASSPTTHSYEQYF
CDR3 DNA: TGCGCCAGCAGCCCGACTACCCACTCCTACGAGCAGTACTTC
J gene: TRBJ2-7
clone size: .
V gene: TRBV5-1
D gene: .

CDR3 protein: CASTPLGEQFF
CDR3 DNA: TGTGCCAGCACGCCACTGGGTGAGCAGTTCTTC
J gene: TRBJ2-1
clone size: .
V gene: TRBV7-2
D gene: .

CDR3 protein: CASGLVCKTYRYEQYF
CDR3 DNA: TGTGCTAGTGGTTTGGTATGTAAGACATACCGCTACGAGCAGTACTTC
J gene: TRBJ2-7
clone size: .
V gene: TRBV12-5
D gene: .

CDR3 protein: CASSSGVGEQYF
CDR3 DNA: TGCGCCAGCAGTTCGGGAGTTGGCGAGCAGTACTTC
J gene: TRBJ2-7
clone size: once
V gene: TRBV10-2
D gene: .

CDR3 protein: CASSLEPGLARPYEQYF
CDR3 DNA: TGTGCCAGCTCGCTTGAACCGGGACTAGCGCGACCCTACGAGCAGTACTTC
J gene: TRBJ2-7
clone size: .
V gene: TRBV18
D gene: TRBD2

CDR3 protein: CASSFVGGEAFF
CDR3 DNA: TGTGCCAGCAGCTTCGTGGGGGGTGAAGCTTTCTTT
J gene: TRBJ1-1
clone size: few
V gene: TRBV7-3
D gene: .

CDR3 protein: CASSIPGAGMSNQPQHF
CDR3 DNA: TGTGCCAGTAGTATCCCCGGGGCAGGTATGAGCAATCAGCCCCAGCATTTT
J gene: TRBJ1-5
clone size: .
V gene: TRBV19
D gene: .

CDR3 protein: CASRTSGYNEQFF
CDR3 DNA: TGTGCCAGCAGGACTAGCGGCTACAATGAGCAGTTCTTC
J gene: TRBJ2-1
clone size: .
V gene: TRBV28
D gene: TRBD2

CDR3 protein: CASSLDRAGFDF
CDR3 DNA: TGTGCCAGCAGCTTGGACCGGGCCGGCTTCGACTTC
J gene: TRBJ1-2
clone size: .
V gene: TRBV5-8
D gene: .

CDR3 protein: CASSDRGRPNEKLFF
CDR3 DNA: TGTGCCAGCAGTGACAGGGGGCGGCCTAATGAAAAACTGTTTTTT
J gene: TRBJ1-4
clone size: .
V gene: TRBV5-6
D gene: TRBD1

CDR3 protein: CAWSGDSGVGEETQYF
CDR3 DNA: TGTGCCTGGAGTGGAGATAGCGGGGTAGGGGAGGAGACCCAGTACTTC
J gene: TRBJ2-5
clone size: .
V gene: TRBV30
D gene: TRBD2

CDR3 protein: CASSRSGTSQREQYF
CDR3 DNA: TGTGCCAGCAGCCGATCCGGGACTAGCCAACGCGAGCAGTACTTC
J gene: TRBJ2-7
clone size: .
V gene: TRBV2
D gene: TRBD2

CDR3 protein: CATSRAGLYGYTF
CDR3 DNA: TGTGCCACCAGCAGAGCGGGTCTCTATGGCTACACCTTC
J gene: TRBJ1-2
clone size: .
V gene: TRBV15
D gene: .

CDR3 protein: CATSRAGPTYEQYF
CDR3 DNA: TGTGCCACCAGCAGAGCGGGACCAACCTACGAGCAGTACTTC
J gene: TRBJ2-7
clone size: .
V gene: TRBV15
D gene: .

CDR3 protein: CASSSAGLAVPYEQYF
CDR3 DNA: TGTGCCAGCAGTTCCGCCGGACTAGCGGTTCCCTACGAGCAGTACTTC
J gene: TRBJ2-7
clone size: .
V gene: TRBV28
D gene: TRBD2